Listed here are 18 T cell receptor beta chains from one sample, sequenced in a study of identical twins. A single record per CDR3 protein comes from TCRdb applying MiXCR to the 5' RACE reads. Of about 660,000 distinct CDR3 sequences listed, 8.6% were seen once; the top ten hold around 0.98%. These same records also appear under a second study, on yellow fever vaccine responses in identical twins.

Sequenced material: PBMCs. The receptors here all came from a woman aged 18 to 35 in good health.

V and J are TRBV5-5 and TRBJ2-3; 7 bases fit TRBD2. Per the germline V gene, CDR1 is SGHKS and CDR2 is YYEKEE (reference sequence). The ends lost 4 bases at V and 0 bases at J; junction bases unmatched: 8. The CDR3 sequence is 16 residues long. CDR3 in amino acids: CASSLGRAPSTDTQYF. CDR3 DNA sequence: TGTGCCAGCAGCCTTGGGAGGGCTCCTAGCACAGATACGCAGTATTTT.

The CDR3 reads CASSYSVGTAQETQYF. The CDR3 DNA follows: TGTGCCAGCAGTTACTCCGTGGGGACAGCCCAAGAGACCCAGTACTTC. V is TRBV6-5 and J is TRBJ2-5; 7 bases match TRBD1. The CDR3 is 16 residues long. V lost 0 bases and J lost 1; bases outside the gene matches: 5. The V gene's germline CDR1 is MNHEY and CDR2 SVGAGI.

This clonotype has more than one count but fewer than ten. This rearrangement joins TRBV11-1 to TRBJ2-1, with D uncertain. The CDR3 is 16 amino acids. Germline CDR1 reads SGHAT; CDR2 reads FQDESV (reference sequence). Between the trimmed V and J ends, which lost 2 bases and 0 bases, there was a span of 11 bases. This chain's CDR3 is CASSLRHQSSYNEQFF. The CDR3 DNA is TGTGCCAGCAGCTTACGACACCAAAGCTCCTACAATGAGCAGTTCTTC.

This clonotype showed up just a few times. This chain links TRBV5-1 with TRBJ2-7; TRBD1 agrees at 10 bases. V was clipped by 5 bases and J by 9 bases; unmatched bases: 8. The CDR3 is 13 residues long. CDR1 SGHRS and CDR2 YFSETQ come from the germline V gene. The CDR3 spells CASRTGTGEVQYF. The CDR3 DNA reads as TGCGCCAGCAGGACCGGGACAGGGGAGGTGCAGTACTTC.

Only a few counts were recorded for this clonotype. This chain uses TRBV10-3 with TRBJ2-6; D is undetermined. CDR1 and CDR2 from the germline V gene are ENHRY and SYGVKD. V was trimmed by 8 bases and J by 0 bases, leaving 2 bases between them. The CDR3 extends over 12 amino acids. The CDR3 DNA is TGTGCCATCCTCTCTGGGGCCAACGTCCTGACTTTC. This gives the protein CAILSGANVLTF.

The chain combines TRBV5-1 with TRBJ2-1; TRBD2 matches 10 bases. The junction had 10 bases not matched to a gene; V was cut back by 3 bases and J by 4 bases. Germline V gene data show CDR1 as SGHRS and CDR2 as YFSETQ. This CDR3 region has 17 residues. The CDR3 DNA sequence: TGCGCCAGCAGCTCCGGACTAGCGGACCCACCTTACAATGAGCAGTTCTTC. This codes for CASSSGLADPPYNEQFF.

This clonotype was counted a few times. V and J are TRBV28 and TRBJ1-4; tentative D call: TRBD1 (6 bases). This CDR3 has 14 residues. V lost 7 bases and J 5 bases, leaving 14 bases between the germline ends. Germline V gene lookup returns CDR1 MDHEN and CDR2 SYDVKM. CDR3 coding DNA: TGTGCCAGCACCTTAAGGGGGAAAAATGAAAAACTGTTTTTT. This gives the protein CASTLRGKNEKLFF. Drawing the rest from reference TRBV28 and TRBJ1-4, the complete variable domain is DVKVTQSSRYLVKRTGEKVFLECVQDMDHENMFWYRQDPGLGLRLIYFSYDVKMKEKGDIPEGYSVSREKKERFSLILESASTNQTSMYLCASTLRGKNEKLFFGSGTQLSVL.

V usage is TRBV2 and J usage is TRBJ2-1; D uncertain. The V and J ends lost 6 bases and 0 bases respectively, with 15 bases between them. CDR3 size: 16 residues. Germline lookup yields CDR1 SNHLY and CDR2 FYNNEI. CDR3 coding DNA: TGTGCCAGCAGGCCGACATTGGAGCGCTCCTACAATGAGCAGTTCTTC. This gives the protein CASRPTLERSYNEQFF.

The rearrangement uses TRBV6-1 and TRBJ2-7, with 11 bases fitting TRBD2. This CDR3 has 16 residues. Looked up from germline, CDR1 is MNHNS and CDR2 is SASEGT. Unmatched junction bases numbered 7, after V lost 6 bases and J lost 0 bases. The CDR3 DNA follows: TGTGCCAGCAGGTCTAGCGGGGGGCTTAGCTCCTACGAGCAGTACTTC. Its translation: CASRSSGGLSSYEQYF.

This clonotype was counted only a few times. The CDR3 region is CASSFSGTGVEQFF. CDR3 DNA: TGTGCCAGCAGTTTTAGCGGGACAGGGGTTGAGCAGTTCTTC. The chain is built from TRBV13 and TRBJ2-1, with 10 bases identical to TRBD1. The CDR3 length is 14 residues. CDR1 and CDR2 (germline): PRHDT, FYEKMQ (reference sequence). With 6 bases clipped from V and 9 bases from J, the junction kept 8 bases outside the gene matches.

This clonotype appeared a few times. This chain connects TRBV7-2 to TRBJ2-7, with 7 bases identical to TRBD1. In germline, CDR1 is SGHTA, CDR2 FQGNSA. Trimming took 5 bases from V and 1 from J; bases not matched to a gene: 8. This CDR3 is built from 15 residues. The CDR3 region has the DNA TGTGCCAGCAGCCCAAGACAGGGCGCGTCCTACGAGCAGTACTTC. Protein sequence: CASSPRQGASYEQYF.

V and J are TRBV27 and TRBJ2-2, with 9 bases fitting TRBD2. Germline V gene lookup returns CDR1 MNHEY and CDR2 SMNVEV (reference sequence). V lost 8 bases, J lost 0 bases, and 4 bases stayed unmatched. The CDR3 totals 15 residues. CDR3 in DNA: TGTGCCAGCCTCGGACTAGCGACGAACACCGGGGAGCTGTTTTTT. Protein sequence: CASLGLATNTGELFF.

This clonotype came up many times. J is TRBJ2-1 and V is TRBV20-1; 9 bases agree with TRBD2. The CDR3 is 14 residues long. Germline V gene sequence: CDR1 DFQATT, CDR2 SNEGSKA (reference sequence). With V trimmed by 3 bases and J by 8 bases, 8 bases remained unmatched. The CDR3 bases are TGCAGTGCTAGTATAGCGGGAGATTTCGATGAGCAGTTCTTC. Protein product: CSASIAGDFDEQFF.

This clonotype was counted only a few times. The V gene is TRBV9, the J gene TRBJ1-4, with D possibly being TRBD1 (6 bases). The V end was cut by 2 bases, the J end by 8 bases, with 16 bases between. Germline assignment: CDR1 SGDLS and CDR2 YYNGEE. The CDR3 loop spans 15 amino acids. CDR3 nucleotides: TGTGCCAGCAGCGTTACAGGGTTTGTAGAAGAAAAACTGTTTTTT. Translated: CASSVTGFVEEKLFF.

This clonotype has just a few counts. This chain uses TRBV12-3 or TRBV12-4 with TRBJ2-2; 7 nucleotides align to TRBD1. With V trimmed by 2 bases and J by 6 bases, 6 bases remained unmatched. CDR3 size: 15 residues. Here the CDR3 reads CASSLLGGSAGELFF. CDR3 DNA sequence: TGTGCCAGCAGTTTACTAGGGGGCTCGGCCGGGGAGCTGTTTTTT.

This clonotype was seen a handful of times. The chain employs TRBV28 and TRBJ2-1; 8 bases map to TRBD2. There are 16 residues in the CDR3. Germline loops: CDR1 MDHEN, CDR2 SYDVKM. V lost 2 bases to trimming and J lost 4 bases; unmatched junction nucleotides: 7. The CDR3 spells CASSLVREAHYNEQFF. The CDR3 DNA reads TGTGCCAGCAGTTTAGTGCGGGAGGCCCATTACAATGAGCAGTTCTTC.

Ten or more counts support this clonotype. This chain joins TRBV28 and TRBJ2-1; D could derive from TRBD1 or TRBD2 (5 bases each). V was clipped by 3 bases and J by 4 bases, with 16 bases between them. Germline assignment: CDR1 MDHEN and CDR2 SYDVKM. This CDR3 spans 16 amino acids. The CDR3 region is CASSFGTTGKYNEQFF. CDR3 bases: TGTGCCAGCAGTTTCGGGACGACCGGTAAATACAATGAGCAGTTCTTC.

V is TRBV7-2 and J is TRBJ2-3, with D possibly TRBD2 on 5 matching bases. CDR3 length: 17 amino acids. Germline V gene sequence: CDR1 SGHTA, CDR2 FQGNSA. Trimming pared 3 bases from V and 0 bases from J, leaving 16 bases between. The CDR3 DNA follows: TGTGCCAGCAGCTTCGTGAGCGGCGGAGTTAGCACAGATACGCAGTATTTT. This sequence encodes CASSFVSGGVSTDTQYF.